The clone carrying this TCR beta chain has a count of ten or more. The target antigen is unknown. The data were taken from a study of CD8 T cells in ankylosing spondylitis. Trimming took 0 bases from V and 7 from J, leaving 10 bases between them. The CDR3 consists of 12 residues. CDR1 and CDR2 from the germline V gene are GTSNPN and SVGIG (reference sequence). Preparation of TCR beta libraries was done by quantitative 5'-RACE with molecular barcodes. One entry per CDR3 protein, called by TCRdb with MiXCR from the 5' RACE reads. In the table there are around 230,000 distinct CDR3 sequences, around 9.1% of which are singletons. Notes on the study in general: Past studies reported some motif variants in reactive arthritis synovial fluid and blood. In ankylosing spondylitis patients, matched synovial fluid reportedly showed significant enrichment of disease-linked clones.

The rearrangement joins TRBV30 to TRBJ2-7; the D is unclear. Sequenced material: blood, either unsorted or a sorted T cell fraction (not recorded which). The sequence was collected from a male donor with ankylosing spondylitis or in good health (not recorded which). CDR3 bases: TGTGCCTGGAGTGTAGGTTCGTTTGAGCAGTACTTC. Translation gives CAWSVGSFEQYF.